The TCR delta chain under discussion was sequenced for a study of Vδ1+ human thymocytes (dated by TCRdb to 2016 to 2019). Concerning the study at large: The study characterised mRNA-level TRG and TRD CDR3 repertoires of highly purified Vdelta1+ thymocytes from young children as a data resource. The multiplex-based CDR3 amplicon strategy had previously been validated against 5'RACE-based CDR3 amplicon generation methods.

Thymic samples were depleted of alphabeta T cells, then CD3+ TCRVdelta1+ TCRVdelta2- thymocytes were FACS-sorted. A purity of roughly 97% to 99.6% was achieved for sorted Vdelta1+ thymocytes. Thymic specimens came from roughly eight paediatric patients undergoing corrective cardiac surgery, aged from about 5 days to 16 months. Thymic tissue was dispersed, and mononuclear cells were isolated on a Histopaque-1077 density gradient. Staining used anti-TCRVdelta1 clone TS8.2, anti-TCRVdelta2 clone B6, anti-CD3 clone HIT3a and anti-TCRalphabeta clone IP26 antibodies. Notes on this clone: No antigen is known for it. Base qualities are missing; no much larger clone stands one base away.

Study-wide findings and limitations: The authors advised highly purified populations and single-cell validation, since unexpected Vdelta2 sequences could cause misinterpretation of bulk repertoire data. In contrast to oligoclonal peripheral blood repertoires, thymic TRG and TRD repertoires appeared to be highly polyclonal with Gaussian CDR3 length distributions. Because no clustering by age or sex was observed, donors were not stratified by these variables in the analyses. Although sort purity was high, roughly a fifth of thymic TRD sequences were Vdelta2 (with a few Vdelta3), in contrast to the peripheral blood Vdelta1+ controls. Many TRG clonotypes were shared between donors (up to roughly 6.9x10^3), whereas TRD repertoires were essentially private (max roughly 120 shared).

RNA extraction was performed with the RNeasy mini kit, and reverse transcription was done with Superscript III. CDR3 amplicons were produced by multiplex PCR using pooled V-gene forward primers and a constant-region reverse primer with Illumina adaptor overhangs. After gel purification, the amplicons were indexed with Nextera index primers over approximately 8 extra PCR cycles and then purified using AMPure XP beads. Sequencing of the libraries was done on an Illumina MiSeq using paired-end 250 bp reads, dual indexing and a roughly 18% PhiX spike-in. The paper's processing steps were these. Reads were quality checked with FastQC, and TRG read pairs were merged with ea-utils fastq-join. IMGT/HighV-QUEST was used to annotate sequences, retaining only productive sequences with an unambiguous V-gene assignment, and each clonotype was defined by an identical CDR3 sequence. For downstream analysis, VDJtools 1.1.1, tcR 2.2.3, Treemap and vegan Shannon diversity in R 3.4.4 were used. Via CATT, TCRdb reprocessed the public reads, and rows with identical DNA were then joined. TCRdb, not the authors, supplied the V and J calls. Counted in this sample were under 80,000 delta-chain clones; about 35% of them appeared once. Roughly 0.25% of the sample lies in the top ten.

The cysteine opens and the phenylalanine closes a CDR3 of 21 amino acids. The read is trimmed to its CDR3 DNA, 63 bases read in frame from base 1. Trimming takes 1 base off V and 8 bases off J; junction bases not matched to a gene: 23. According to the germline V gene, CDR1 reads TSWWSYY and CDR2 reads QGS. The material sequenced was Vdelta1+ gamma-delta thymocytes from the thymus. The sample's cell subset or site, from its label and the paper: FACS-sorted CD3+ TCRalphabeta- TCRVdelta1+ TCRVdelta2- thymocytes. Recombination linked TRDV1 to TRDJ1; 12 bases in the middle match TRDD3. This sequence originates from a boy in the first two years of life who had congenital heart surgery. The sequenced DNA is TGTGCTCTTGGGGAACCGTACCTACAAGACGGTACTGGGGGATACAGAACAAAACTCATCTTT. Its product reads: CALGEPYLQDGTGGYRTKLIF.